The clone carrying this TCR beta chain was seen just once. As yet, its antigen is unknown. Libraries were prepared by immunoSEQ multiplex PCR; TCRdb keeps only in-frame clonotypes and omits some of them. The sample carries over 200,000 clones, 80% to 90% recorded once. The sample originates from a study of cytomegalovirus exposure and HLA in healthy donors. Study-wide findings and caveats: Specific recognition of CMV antigens was confirmed in vitro for a few chains (all CMV-associated). High specificity and sensitivity for cytomegalovirus status were reported for the classifier. The TCR clusters that emerged in the first cohort tended, a later analysis found, to co-occur in the approximately 110 validation repertoires.

The V gene end was trimmed by 4 bases and the J gene end by 3 bases; junction bases not matched to a gene: 3. Per the germline V gene, CDR1 is SGHRS and CDR2 is YFSETQ. The CDR3 has 15 amino acids. Separate from the roughly 670-subject first cohort, the roughly 120-subject validation cohort was the one that the donors belonged to. Specimen: PBMCs. The source is a woman younger than 35 in good health and CMV-seropositive. The rearrangement links TRBV5-1 to TRBJ2-3; 12 bases line up with TRBD1. In nucleotides, the CDR3 is TGCGCCAGCAGCCGGGACAGGGGGCAGACAGATACGCAGTATTTT. Its translation is CASSRDRGQTDTQYF. Full variable domain (outside the CDR3, taken from reference TRBV5-1 and TRBJ2-3): KAGVTQTPRYLIKTRGQQVTLSCSPISGHRSVSWYQQTPGQGLQFLFEYFSETQRNKGNFPGRFSGRQFSNSRSEMNVSTLELGDSALYLCASSRDRGQTDTQYFGPGTRLTVL.